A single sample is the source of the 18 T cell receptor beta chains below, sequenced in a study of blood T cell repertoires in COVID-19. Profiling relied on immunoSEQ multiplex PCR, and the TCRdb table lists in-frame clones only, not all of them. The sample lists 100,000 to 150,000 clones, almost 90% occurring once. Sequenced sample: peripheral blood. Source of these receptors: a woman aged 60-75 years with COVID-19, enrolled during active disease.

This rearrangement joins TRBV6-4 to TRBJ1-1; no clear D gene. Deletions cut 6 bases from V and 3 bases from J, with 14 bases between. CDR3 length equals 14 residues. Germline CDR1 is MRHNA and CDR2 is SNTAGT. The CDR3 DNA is TGTGCCAGCAGCCAGGAGGTGGGTCACACTGAAGCTTTCTTT. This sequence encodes CASSQEVGHTEAFF.

CDR3 bases: TGTGCCAGCAGCTTAGGCGTAGCTGGAAACACCATATATTTT. Translated: CASSLGVAGNTIYF. The chain employs TRBV7-8 and TRBJ1-3; D gene ambiguous. V was shortened by 1 base and J by 2 bases, with 6 bases between the two germline ends. The CDR3 is made up of 14 amino acids. Germline-derived CDR1 and CDR2 are SGHVS and FQNEAQ.

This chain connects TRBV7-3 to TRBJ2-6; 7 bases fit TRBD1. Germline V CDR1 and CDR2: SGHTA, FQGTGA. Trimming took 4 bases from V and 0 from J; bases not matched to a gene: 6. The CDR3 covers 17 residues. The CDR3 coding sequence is TGTGCCAGCAGCTCATTGGGACAGCACTCTGGGGCCAACGTCCTGACTTTC. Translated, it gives CASSSLGQHSGANVLTF.

The CDR3 loop is CASSPQEGQPQHF. DNA of the CDR3: TGTGCCAGCTCACCTCAGGAAGGTCAGCCCCAGCATTTT. V usage is TRBV18 and J usage is TRBJ1-5, with D uncertain. The V and J ends lost 3 bases and 6 bases respectively, with 9 bases between them. The length of the CDR3 is 13 residues. Germline-derived CDR1 and CDR2 are KGHSH and LQKENI.

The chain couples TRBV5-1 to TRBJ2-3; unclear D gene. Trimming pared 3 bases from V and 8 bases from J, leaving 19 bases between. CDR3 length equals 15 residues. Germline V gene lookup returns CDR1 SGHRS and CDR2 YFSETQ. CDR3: CASSSLSDLIGTQYF. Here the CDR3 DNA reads TGCGCCAGCAGCTCCCTCAGCGACCTGATCGGTACGCAGTATTTT.

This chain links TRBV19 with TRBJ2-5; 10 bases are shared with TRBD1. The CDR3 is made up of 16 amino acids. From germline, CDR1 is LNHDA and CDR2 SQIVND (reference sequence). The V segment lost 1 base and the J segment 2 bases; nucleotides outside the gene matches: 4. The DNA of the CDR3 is TGTGCCAGTAGTATAGGGACAGGGGGGATTCAAGAGACCCAGTACTTC. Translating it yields CASSIGTGGIQETQYF.

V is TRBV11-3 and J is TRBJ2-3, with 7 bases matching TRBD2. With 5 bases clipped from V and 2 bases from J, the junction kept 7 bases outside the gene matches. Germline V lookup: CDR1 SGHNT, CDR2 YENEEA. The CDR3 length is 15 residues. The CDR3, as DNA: TGTGCCAGCAGCGCCGGACTAGTCTCCACAGATACGCAGTATTTT. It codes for CASSAGLVSTDTQYF.

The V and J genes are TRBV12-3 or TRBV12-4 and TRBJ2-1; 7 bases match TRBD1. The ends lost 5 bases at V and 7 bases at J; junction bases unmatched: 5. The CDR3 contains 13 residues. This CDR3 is CASSADRLNEQFF. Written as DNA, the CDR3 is TGTGCCAGCAGTGCGGACAGGTTAAATGAGCAGTTCTTC.

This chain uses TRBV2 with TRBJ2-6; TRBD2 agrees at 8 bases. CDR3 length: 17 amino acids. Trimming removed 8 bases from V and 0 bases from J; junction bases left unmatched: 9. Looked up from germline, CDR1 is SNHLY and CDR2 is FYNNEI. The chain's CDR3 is CASAGGSSNSGANVLTF. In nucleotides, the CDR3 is TGTGCCAGCGCGGGAGGTTCCTCGAACTCTGGGGCCAACGTCCTGACTTTC.

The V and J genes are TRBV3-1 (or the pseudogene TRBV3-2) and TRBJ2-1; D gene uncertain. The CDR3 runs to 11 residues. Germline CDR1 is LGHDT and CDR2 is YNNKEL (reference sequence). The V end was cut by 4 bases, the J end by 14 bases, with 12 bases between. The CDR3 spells CASSRARGEFF. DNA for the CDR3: TGTGCCAGCAGCCGAGCCCGTGGAGAGTTCTTC.

The CDR3 sequence is CASSIDRTQRTIYF. CDR3 in DNA: TGTGCCAGTAGTATAGATCGGACACAACGCACCATATATTTT. The rearrangement uses TRBV19 and TRBJ1-3, with D tentatively TRBD1 (5 bases). This CDR3 comprises 14 residues. The V end lost 0 bases, the J end lost 9 bases, and 12 bases lay between the germline ends. Germline CDR1 reads LNHDA; CDR2 reads SQIVND (reference sequence).

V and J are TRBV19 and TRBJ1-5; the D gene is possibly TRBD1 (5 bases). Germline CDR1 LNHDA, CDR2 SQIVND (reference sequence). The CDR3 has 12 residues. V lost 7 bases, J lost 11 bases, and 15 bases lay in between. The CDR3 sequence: CASTETAQAQHF. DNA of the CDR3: TGTGCCAGTACCGAGACAGCCCAGGCCCAGCATTTT.

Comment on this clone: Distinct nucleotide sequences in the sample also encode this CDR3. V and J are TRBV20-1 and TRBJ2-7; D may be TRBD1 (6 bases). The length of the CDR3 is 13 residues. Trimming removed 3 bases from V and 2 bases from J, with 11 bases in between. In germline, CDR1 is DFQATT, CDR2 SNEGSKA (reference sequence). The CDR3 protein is CSASRQGTYEQYF. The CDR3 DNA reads TGCAGTGCTAGTCGGCAGGGGACCTACGAGCAGTACTTC.

CDR3: CASSPSRDYGYTF. CDR3 DNA: TGTGCCAGCAGCCCCAGCAGGGACTATGGCTACACCTTC. The chain has TRBV9 and TRBJ1-2; D is possibly TRBD1 (5 bases). The V gene lost 4 bases and the J gene lost 3 bases, with 10 bases spanning the gap. CDR3 length equals 13 residues. The germline CDR1 and CDR2 sequences are SGDLS and YYNGEE.

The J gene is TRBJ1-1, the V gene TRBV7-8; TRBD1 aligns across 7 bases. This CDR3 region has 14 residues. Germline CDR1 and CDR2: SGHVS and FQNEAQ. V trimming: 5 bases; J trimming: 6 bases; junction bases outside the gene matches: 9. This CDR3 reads CASSGRQGTAEAFF. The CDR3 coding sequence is TGTGCCAGCAGCGGTCGACAGGGAACGGCTGAAGCTTTCTTT.

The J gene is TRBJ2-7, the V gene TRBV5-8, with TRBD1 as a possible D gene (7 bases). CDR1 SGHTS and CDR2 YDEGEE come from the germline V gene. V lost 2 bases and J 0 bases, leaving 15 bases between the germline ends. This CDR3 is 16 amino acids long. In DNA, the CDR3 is TGTGCCAGCAGCTTTTATTCAGGGGGGACCTCCTACGAGCAGTACTTC. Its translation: CASSFYSGGTSYEQYF.

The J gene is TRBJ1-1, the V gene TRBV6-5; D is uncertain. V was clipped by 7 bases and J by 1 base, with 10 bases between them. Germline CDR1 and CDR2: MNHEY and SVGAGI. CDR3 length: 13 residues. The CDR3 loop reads CASTAHENTEAFF. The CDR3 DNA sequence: TGTGCCAGCACCGCGCATGAGAACACTGAAGCTTTCTTT.

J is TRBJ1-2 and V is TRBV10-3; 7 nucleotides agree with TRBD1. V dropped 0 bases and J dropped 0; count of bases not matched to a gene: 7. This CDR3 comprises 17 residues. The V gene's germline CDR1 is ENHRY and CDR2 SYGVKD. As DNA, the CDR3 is TGTGCCATCAGTGAGTCGTACGGGACAGCTTCTAACTATGGCTACACCTTC. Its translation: CAISESYGTASNYGYTF.